Following are 6 T cell receptor beta chains from one sample sequenced in a study of T cell responses to AZD1222 COVID-19 vaccine. Some clones are missing from TCRdb's copy, which holds only in-frame ones; the method was immunoSEQ multiplex PCR. Seen here are 100,000 to 150,000 clones, approximately 85% observed once, and the top ten hold 4.4%. The sequenced sample was peripheral blood, obtained 28 days after the second AZD1222 dose. These receptor sequences come from an adult who received the AZD1222 COVID-19 vaccine.

This clone was detected only a few times. This chain joins TRBV4-2 and TRBJ1-1; D remains unclear. Per germline, CDR1 LGHNA and CDR2 YNFKEQ. Trimming cost V 1 base and J 7 bases, with 13 bases left between them. The CDR3 sequence is 14 residues long. This CDR3 reads CASSQVRSPNEAFF. The CDR3 DNA reads as TGTGCCAGCAGCCAAGTTCGGTCACCTAATGAAGCTTTCTTT.

The chain couples TRBV24-1 to TRBJ2-1; D is unresolved. The V end was cut by 0 bases, the J end by 0 bases, with 8 bases between. Germline assignment: CDR1 KGHDR and CDR2 SFDVKD. This CDR3 has 16 residues. The CDR3 sequence is CATSDLTPGSYNEQFF. DNA of the CDR3: TGTGCCACCAGTGATTTGACTCCAGGCTCCTACAATGAGCAGTTCTTC.

The chain has TRBV7-8 and TRBJ1-5, with D hard to call. V lost 5 bases to trimming and J lost 6 bases, with 17 bases between them. The CDR3 runs to 15 residues. Germline values: CDR1 SGHVS, CDR2 FQNEAQ. The CDR3 nucleotides are TGTGCCAGCAGCCCCGGGTCGGGCACCCCTCAGCCCCAGCATTTT. Translating it yields CASSPGSGTPQPQHF.

The V call is TRBV5-1, the J call TRBJ2-7; D uncertain. Trimming stripped 0 bases from V and 3 bases from J, with 7 bases between. Germline V gives CDR1 SGHRS, CDR2 YFSETQ. The CDR3 is 13 amino acids. The CDR3 region is CASSLAPDYEQYF. CDR3 nucleotides: TGCGCCAGCAGCTTGGCGCCGGACTACGAGCAGTACTTC.

A remark on this clone: Germline and junction disagree at one end, which may indicate a read error. The chain combines TRBV19 with TRBJ2-1, with 10 positions matching TRBD2. This CDR3 has 15 amino acids. Germline V gives CDR1 LNHDA, CDR2 SQIVND (reference sequence). The CDR3 region is CASSNKRGGYDEQFF. The CDR3 DNA is TGTGCCAGTAGTAATAAGCGGGGGGGCTACGATGAGCAGTTCTTC.

The DNA of the CDR3 is TGTGCCAGCAGCTCCAACCCGCTGGACAGGGAAAAACTGTTTTTT. Protein sequence: CASSSNPLDREKLFF. V and J are TRBV7-8 and TRBJ1-4; 7 bases are a match to TRBD1. Trimming removed 4 bases from V and 8 bases from J; junction bases left unmatched: 10. Germline V CDR1 and CDR2: SGHVS, FQNEAQ. The CDR3 covers 15 residues.